One and the same sample provided the 30 T cell receptor beta chains below, sequenced in a study of shared clonotypes between healthy human individuals. CD8 cells regarded as naive lacked CD45RO, were positively chosen for CCR7, and omitted terminally differentiated effector memory CD45RA+ cells. Repertoires were generated with immunoSEQ multiplex PCR, while TCRdb's copy carries only in-frame clones and drops some. The table shows around 2,000,000 clones, with roughly 91% occurring only once. Sequenced sample: naive CD8+ T cells from PBMCs. The receptors stem from a man aged 18 to 30 in good health. Some clones in this sample may be carry-over from other donors' samples.

This sequence joins TRBV7-3 and TRBJ2-1, with TRBD1 matching 8 bases. CDR3 length equals 15 residues. Germline V gene data show CDR1 as SGHTA and CDR2 as FQGTGA. With 6 bases clipped from V and 4 bases from J, the junction kept 8 bases outside the gene matches. For the CDR3, the DNA is TGTGCCAGCAGTTTAGGACAGGGCGAGTACAATGAGCAGTTCTTC. Protein: CASSLGQGEYNEQFF.

V usage is TRBV6-5 and J usage is TRBJ2-7, with 11 bases lining up with TRBD1. The germline V gene encodes CDR1 MNHEY and CDR2 SVGAGI. Trimming cost V 4 bases and J 5 bases; bases outside gene matches: 4. The CDR3 covers 14 residues. For the CDR3, the DNA is TGTGCCAGCAGTTGGACAGGGGGCGCAGACGAGCAGTACTTC. Translation: CASSWTGGADEQYF.

The V call is TRBV28, the J call TRBJ1-3; a possible D gene is TRBD1 (5 bases). The CDR3 contains 19 residues. CDR1 and CDR2 (germline): MDHEN, SYDVKM. V lost 2 bases and J 0 bases, leaving 20 bases between the germline ends. This CDR3 is CASSLGHRNDRVSGNTIYF. For the CDR3, the DNA is TGTGCCAGCAGTTTAGGACACCGAAACGACCGCGTCTCTGGAAACACCATATATTTT.

V and J are TRBV11-2 and TRBJ2-2; D call uncertain. From germline, CDR1 is SGHAT and CDR2 FQNNGV. CDR3 length: 12 residues. Deletions cut 3 bases from V and 3 bases from J, with 2 bases between. In DNA form, the CDR3 reads TGTGCCAGCAGCTTTTACACCGGGGAGCTGTTTTTT. Residues: CASSFYTGELFF.

This chain joins TRBV13 and TRBJ1-1; 7 bases fit TRBD1. The germline V gene encodes CDR1 PRHDT and CDR2 FYEKMQ (reference sequence). There are 15 residues in the CDR3. J was trimmed by 1 base and V by 5 bases; bases with no gene match: 7. The CDR3 region has the DNA TGTGCCAGCAGCCCTCAACAGGGGAGGAACACTGAAGCTTTCTTT. Its translation: CASSPQQGRNTEAFF.

On this clone: This may stem from a read error, because a much larger clone lies one nucleotide away. Within the sample, other DNA sequences also encode this same CDR3. The V gene is TRBV27, the J gene TRBJ2-7; TRBD1 matches at 7 bases. Germline V CDR1 and CDR2: MNHEY, SMNVEV (reference sequence). V lost 6 bases and J lost 1; bases outside the gene matches: 3. The CDR3 runs to 13 residues. For the CDR3, the DNA is TGTGCCAGCAGCTGGGACAGTTCCTACGAGCAGTACTTC. This codes for CASSWDSSYEQYF.

The V gene is TRBV9, the J gene TRBJ2-3; TRBD2 matches 11 bases. V shed 2 bases, J shed 4 bases, and the junction held 6 bases outside the gene matches. The CDR3 has 16 amino acids. Per the germline V gene, CDR1 is SGDLS and CDR2 is YYNGEE. The CDR3 here is CASSVGSGREADTQYF. CDR3 DNA: TGTGCCAGCAGCGTCGGTAGCGGGAGGGAGGCAGATACGCAGTATTTT. The whole variable domain, remainder taken from reference TRBV9 and TRBJ2-3, is DSGVTQTPKHLITATGQRVTLRCSPRSGDLSVYWYQQSLDQGLQFLIQYYNGEERAKGNILERFSAQQFPDLHSELNLSSLELGDSALYFCASSVGSGREADTQYFGPGTRLTVL.

CDR3 loop: CASSLRTGGYMNTEAFF. CDR3 bases: TGCGCCAGCAGCCTGCGGACAGGGGGCTACATGAACACTGAAGCTTTCTTT. This chain joins TRBV4-1 and TRBJ1-1; 11 bases are a match to TRBD1. The J segment lost 0 bases and the V segment lost 4 bases, leaving 7 bases of the junction unmatched. The CDR3 runs 17 residues. Germline lookup yields CDR1 MGHRA and CDR2 YSYEKL.

This chain uses TRBV29-1 with TRBJ2-7, with D perhaps TRBD1 (6 bases). This CDR3 is built from 13 residues. The germline CDR1 and CDR2 sequences are SQVTM and ANQGSEA. Trimming pared 5 bases from V and 0 bases from J, leaving 11 bases between. The CDR3 bases are TGCAGCGTTTTGGGGGCTTCCTCCTACGAGCAGTACTTC. Translation gives CSVLGASSYEQYF.

The chain combines TRBV7-8 with TRBJ2-7; D uncertain. CDR3 length: 12 amino acids. V lost 2 bases, J lost 4 bases, and 6 bases lay in between. Germline CDR1 SGHVS, CDR2 FQNEAQ. In DNA, the CDR3 is TGTGCCAGCAGCTTAAGTTTGTACGAGCAGTACTTC. This sequence encodes CASSLSLYEQYF.

In the case of this clone: Other DNA sequences within the sample encode an identical CDR3. The chain is built from TRBV2 and TRBJ2-7, with TRBD2 matching 10 bases. Germline V gene lookup returns CDR1 SNHLY and CDR2 FYNNEI. CDR3 length: 14 amino acids. J lost 3 bases, V lost 1 base, and 0 bases had no gene match. This CDR3 is CASSEGLAGYEQYF. The CDR3 DNA reads TGTGCCAGCAGTGAAGGACTAGCGGGCTACGAGCAGTACTTC.

V gene TRBV27 combines with J gene TRBJ1-2; no clear D. The CDR3 is 12 residues long. CDR1 is MNHEY, CDR2 SMNVEV, per germline (reference sequence). V lost 6 bases, J lost 8 bases, and 13 bases lay in between. Written as DNA, the CDR3 is TGTGCCAGCAGATCCCGTTCGCTGGGCTACACCTTC. This codes for CASRSRSLGYTF.

This clone came up a few times. The chain carries TRBV5-6 and TRBJ1-5, with 10 bases aligning to TRBD1. The CDR3 length is 16 residues. V gave up 6 bases and J gave up 3 bases; unmatched junction bases: 9. Germline V CDR1 and CDR2: SGHDT, YYEEEE. This CDR3 reads CASTFGTGAPNQPQHF. In DNA form, the CDR3 reads TGTGCCAGCACTTTCGGGACAGGGGCACCCAATCAGCCCCAGCATTTT. Full variable domain (outside the CDR3, taken from reference TRBV5-6 and TRBJ1-5): DAGVTQSPTHLIKTRGQQVTLRCSPKSGHDTVSWYQQALGQGPQFIFQYYEEEERQRGNFPDRFSGHQFPNYSSELNVNALLLGDSALYLCASTFGTGAPNQPQHFGDGTRLSIL.

This clone showed up just once. The rearrangement uses TRBV15 and TRBJ2-7, with 7 bases lining up with TRBD2. CDR1 and CDR2 (germline): LNHNV, YYDKDF (reference sequence). This CDR3 contains 14 residues. V lost 8 bases to trimming and J lost 0 bases; unmatched junction nucleotides: 7. CDR3: CATASGFGSYEQYF. The CDR3 DNA reads TGTGCCACCGCTAGCGGATTTGGCTCCTACGAGCAGTACTTC.

The CDR3 reads CASSHHRGGSSNYGYTF. CDR3 DNA sequence: TGTGCCAGCAGCCACCACAGGGGTGGGAGCTCTAACTATGGCTACACCTTC. The V gene is TRBV9, the J gene TRBJ1-2, with 7 bases identical to TRBD1. Trimming took 4 bases from V and 0 from J; bases not matched to a gene: 12. CDR1 SGDLS and CDR2 YYNGEE come from the germline V gene. The CDR3 runs 17 residues.

The rearrangement links TRBV18 to TRBJ2-6, with 7 bases fitting TRBD1. Germline V gene data show CDR1 as KGHSH and CDR2 as LQKENI. The CDR3 loop spans 19 amino acids. Trimming cost V 2 bases and J 3 bases; bases outside gene matches: 13. The CDR3 loop is CASSPGVVQGLGGANVLTF. Written as DNA, the CDR3 is TGTGCCAGCTCACCAGGGGTCGTACAGGGGCTTGGTGGGGCCAACGTCCTGACTTTC. Looking up the rest from reference TRBV18 and TRBJ2-6 gives the full variable domain: NAGVMQNPRHLVRRRGQEARLRCSPMKGHSHVYWYRQLPEEGLKFMVYLQKENIIDESGMPKERFSAEFPKEGPSILRIQQVVRGDSAAYFCASSPGVVQGLGGANVLTFGAGSRLTVL.

The V call is TRBV9, the J call TRBJ2-7; maybe TRBD2 (6 bases). This CDR3 region has 15 residues. Trimming cost V 0 bases and J 1 base, with 11 bases left between them. Germline CDR1 reads SGDLS; CDR2 reads YYNGEE. CDR3 nucleotides: TGTGCCAGCAGCGTAGTCGGGAGTGGATCCTACGAGCAGTACTTC. Translating it yields CASSVVGSGSYEQYF.

This clone was seen just once. The CDR3, as DNA: TGTGCCTGGAGCGGCATCAATCAGCCCCAGCATTTT. The encoded protein is CAWSGINQPQHF. This chain connects TRBV30 to TRBJ1-5; D is uncertain. This CDR3 is built from 12 residues. Trimming pared 3 bases from V and 3 bases from J, leaving 6 bases between. The germline CDR1 and CDR2 sequences are GTSNPN and SVGIG (reference sequence). The full variable domain, its missing parts supplied by reference TRBV30 and TRBJ1-5, is SQTIHQWPATLVQPVGSPLSLECTVEGTSNPNLYWYRQAAGRGLQLLFYSVGIGQISSEVPQNLSASRPQDRQFILSSKKLLLSDSGFYLCAWSGINQPQHFGDGTRLSIL.

This sequence joins TRBV18 and TRBJ2-7, with TRBD2 identical over 7 bases. V trimming: 4 bases; J trimming: 5 bases; junction bases outside the gene matches: 8. The germline V gene encodes CDR1 KGHSH and CDR2 LQKENI. CDR3 length equals 14 residues. CDR3 in amino acids: CASSLRGGEDEQYF. CDR3 coding DNA: TGTGCCAGCTCACTGCGGGGAGGGGAAGACGAGCAGTACTTC.

The V gene is TRBV5-6, the J gene TRBJ2-7; D gene unclear. Per the germline V gene, CDR1 is SGHDT and CDR2 is YYEEEE. Trimming cost V 0 bases and J 7 bases, with 11 bases left between them. The length of the CDR3 is 13 residues. DNA for the CDR3: TGTGCCAGCAGCTTGGCCGAGGCTGGGGAGCAGTACTTC. It translates to CASSLAEAGEQYF.

The chain carries TRBV28 and TRBJ1-1; tentative D call: TRBD1 (6 bases). Germline CDR1 reads MDHEN; CDR2 reads SYDVKM. CDR3 length: 14 amino acids. V was trimmed by 3 bases and J by 6 bases, leaving 14 bases between them. Here the CDR3 DNA reads TGTGCCAGCAGTTTCTTGGGGGGCGAGGCTGAAGCTTTCTTT. It codes for CASSFLGGEAEAFF.

V usage is TRBV13 and J usage is TRBJ2-7; 15 bases are shared with TRBD2. The germline CDR1 and CDR2 sequences are PRHDT and FYEKMQ (reference sequence). V was clipped by 4 bases and J by 3 bases; unmatched bases: 4. The CDR3 has 16 residues. The CDR3 loop is CASSSGLAGGLYEQYF. CDR3 DNA sequence: TGTGCCAGCAGCTCAGGACTAGCGGGAGGGCTCTACGAGCAGTACTTC.

This rearrangement joins TRBV7-9 to TRBJ2-5; possibly TRBD1 for D (6 bases). The V end lost 5 bases, the J end lost 2 bases, and 12 bases lay between the germline ends. The CDR3 consists of 14 residues. The germline gives CDR1 SEHNR, CDR2 FQNEAQ (reference sequence). CDR3 amino acids: CASSPGQLQETQYF. The CDR3 DNA sequence: TGTGCCAGCAGCCCCGGACAGTTACAAGAGACCCAGTACTTC.

The chain uses TRBV4-1 and TRBJ1-5; 12 bases align to TRBD1. This CDR3 is built from 15 residues. V dropped 3 bases and J dropped 5; count of bases not matched to a gene: 2. Germline V gene data show CDR1 as MGHRA and CDR2 as YSYEKL. The CDR3 region is CASSHGTGGYQPQHF. CDR3 DNA sequence: TGCGCCAGCAGCCATGGGACAGGGGGCTATCAGCCCCAGCATTTT.

The chain carries TRBV10-2 and TRBJ2-1; D might be TRBD1 (6 bases). With 8 bases removed from V and 10 bases from J, the gap between germline ends came to 15 bases. The germline gives CDR1 WSHSY, CDR2 SAAADI. The CDR3 consists of 12 residues. Written as DNA, the CDR3 is TGCGCCAGCCAAGTCCAGGGGCTCGAGCAGTTCTTC. Amino acids: CASQVQGLEQFF.

CDR3 region: CASSPLRGAGYEQYF. CDR3 DNA: TGTGCCAGCTCACCACTCCGGGGCGCCGGGTACGAGCAGTACTTC. The rearrangement joins TRBV18 to TRBJ2-7; the D gene could be TRBD1 or TRBD2 (5 bases each). Germline CDR1 reads KGHSH; CDR2 reads LQKENI. CDR3 length: 15 residues. Trimming stripped 1 base from V and 4 bases from J, with 14 bases between.

The chain joins TRBV9 to TRBJ1-2; no firm D call. The CDR3 is 14 residues long. Trimming stripped 2 bases from V and 8 bases from J, with 16 bases between. Germline V lookup: CDR1 SGDLS, CDR2 YYNGEE. Here the CDR3 DNA reads TGTGCCAGCAGCGTGGGAGGGATATCCGGCGGCTACACCTTC. It encodes CASSVGGISGGYTF.

V is TRBV4-1 and J is TRBJ1-5; the D is unclear. The germline gives CDR1 MGHRA, CDR2 YSYEKL. The CDR3 consists of 13 residues. Trimming shortened V by 4 bases and J by 2 bases, and 6 bases separated the two germline ends. The CDR3 DNA sequence: TGCGCCAGCAGCCCAAAGGGCAATCAGCCCCAGCATTTT. Protein product: CASSPKGNQPQHF.

This chain links TRBV6-1 with TRBJ2-4, with a possible D match to TRBD1 (6 bases). Looked up from germline, CDR1 is MNHNS and CDR2 is SASEGT. The CDR3 runs 14 residues. V was trimmed by 4 bases and J by 2 bases, leaving 9 bases between them. The CDR3 DNA follows: TGTGCCAGCAGTGTAGGGGGAACCAAAAACATTCAGTACTTC. It yields the protein CASSVGGTKNIQYF.

The chain links TRBV13 to TRBJ1-2; TRBD1 might be the D (5 bases). The germline V gene has CDR1 PRHDT and CDR2 FYEKMQ (reference sequence). This CDR3 is built from 13 residues. Between the trimmed V and J ends, which lost 3 bases and 8 bases, there was a span of 13 bases. DNA of the CDR3: TGTGCCAGCAGCTTCTCAGGGATGCGGGGCTACACCTTC. This translates into CASSFSGMRGYTF. The full variable domain, its missing parts supplied by reference TRBV13 and TRBJ1-2, is AAGVIQSPRHLIKEKRETATLKCYPIPRHDTVYWYQQGPGQDPQFLISFYEKMQSDKGSIPDRFSAQQFSDYHSELNMSSLELGDSALYFCASSFSGMRGYTFGSGTRLTVV.